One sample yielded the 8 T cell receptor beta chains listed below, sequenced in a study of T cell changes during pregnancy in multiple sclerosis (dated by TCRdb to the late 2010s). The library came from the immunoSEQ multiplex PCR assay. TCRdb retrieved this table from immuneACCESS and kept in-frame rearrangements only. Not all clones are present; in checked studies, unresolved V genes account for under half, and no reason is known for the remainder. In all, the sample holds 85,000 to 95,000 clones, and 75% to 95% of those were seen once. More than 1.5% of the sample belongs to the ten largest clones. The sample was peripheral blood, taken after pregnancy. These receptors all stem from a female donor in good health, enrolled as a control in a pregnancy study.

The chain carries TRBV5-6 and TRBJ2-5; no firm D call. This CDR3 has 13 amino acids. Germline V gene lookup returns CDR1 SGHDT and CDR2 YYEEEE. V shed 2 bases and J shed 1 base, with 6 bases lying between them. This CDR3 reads CASSLFRQETQYF. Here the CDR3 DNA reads TGTGCCAGCAGCTTATTCCGCCAAGAGACCCAGTACTTC.

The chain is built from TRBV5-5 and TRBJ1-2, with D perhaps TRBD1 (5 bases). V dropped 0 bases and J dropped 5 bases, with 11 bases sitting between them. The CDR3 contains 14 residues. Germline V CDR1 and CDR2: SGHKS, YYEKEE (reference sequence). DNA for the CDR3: TGTGCCAGCAGCTTGGGACAGAGCGGGTATGGCTACACCTTC. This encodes CASSLGQSGYGYTF.

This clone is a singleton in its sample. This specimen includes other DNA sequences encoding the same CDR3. The CDR3 bases are TGTGCCAGCAGCTTATCACCGGGACAGGCAAACTACGAGCAGTACTTC. It yields the protein CASSLSPGQANYEQYF. The genes are TRBV11-1 and TRBJ2-7, with TRBD1 identical over 8 bases. The CDR3 loop spans 16 amino acids. After removal of 2 bases from V and 3 bases from J, the junction contained 9 bases not matched to a gene. Looked up from germline, CDR1 is SGHAT and CDR2 is FQDESV (reference sequence).

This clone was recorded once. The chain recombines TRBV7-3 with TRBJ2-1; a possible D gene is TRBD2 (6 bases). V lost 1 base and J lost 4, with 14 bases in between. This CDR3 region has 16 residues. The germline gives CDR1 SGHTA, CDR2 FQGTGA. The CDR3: CASSLKPLAGYNEQFF. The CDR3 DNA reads TGTGCCAGCAGCTTAAAGCCTCTCGCGGGGTACAATGAGCAGTTCTTC.

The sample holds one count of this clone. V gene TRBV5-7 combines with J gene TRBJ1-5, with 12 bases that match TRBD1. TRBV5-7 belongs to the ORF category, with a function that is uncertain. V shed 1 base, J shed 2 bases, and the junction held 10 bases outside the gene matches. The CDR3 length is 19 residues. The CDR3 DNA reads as TGTGCCAGCAGCTTGTGGGGGGACAGGGGGCGTGTTGGCAATCAGCCCCAGCATTTT. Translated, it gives CASSLWGDRGRVGNQPQHF.

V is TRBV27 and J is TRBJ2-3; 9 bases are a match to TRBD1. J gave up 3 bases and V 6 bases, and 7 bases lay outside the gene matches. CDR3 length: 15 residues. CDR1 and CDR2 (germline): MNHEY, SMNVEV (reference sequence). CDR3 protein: CASRPTTGGTDTQYF. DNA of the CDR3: TGTGCCAGCAGACCGACGACAGGGGGGACAGATACGCAGTATTTT.

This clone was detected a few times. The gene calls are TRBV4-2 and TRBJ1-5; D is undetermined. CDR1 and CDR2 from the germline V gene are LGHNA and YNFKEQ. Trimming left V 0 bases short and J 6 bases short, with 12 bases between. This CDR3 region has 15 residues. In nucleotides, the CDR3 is TGTGCCAGCAGCCAAGATCCCACAGCCGTTCAGCCCCAGCATTTT. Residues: CASSQDPTAVQPQHF.

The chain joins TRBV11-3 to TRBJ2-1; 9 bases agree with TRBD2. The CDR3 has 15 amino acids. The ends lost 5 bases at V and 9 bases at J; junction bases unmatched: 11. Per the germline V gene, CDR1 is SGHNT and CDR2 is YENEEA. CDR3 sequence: CASSDSERGDFEQFF. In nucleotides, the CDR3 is TGTGCCAGCAGCGACTCGGAGCGGGGGGATTTTGAGCAGTTCTTC.